The sequence of this T cell receptor (beta chain) was determined in a study of CD8 T cells in ankylosing spondylitis. Findings and caveats of the study: Disease-linked clones were reportedly significantly enriched in matched ankylosing spondylitis synovial fluid. Clones linked with disease were CD8+ and fairly uncommon in the peripheral blood. For ankylosing spondylitis blood, a TCR beta motif of about 8 highly homologous variants appeared characteristic.

At least ten counts were recorded for this clonotype. Its antigen remains unknown. With molecular barcodes, quantitative 5'-RACE was used to make the TCR beta libraries. TCRdb passed the 5' RACE reads through MiXCR, listing each CDR3 protein once. The sample lists roughly 350,000 distinct CDR3 sequences, 6.5% to 10% occurring once. The V end lost 4 bases, the J end lost 5 bases, and 14 bases lay between the germline ends. Germline V gene lookup returns CDR1 SGHDN and CDR2 FVKESK. The CDR3 is made up of 14 amino acids. This TCR derives from a male donor with ankylosing spondylitis. The chain couples TRBV14 to TRBJ2-5; D assignment may be TRBD1 or TRBD2 (5 bases each). The sequencing sample was made of blood, either unsorted or a sorted T cell fraction (not recorded which). The CDR3 reads CASSLARGAETQYF. The CDR3 DNA reads TGTGCCAGCAGCCTCGCTAGGGGAGCGGAGACCCAGTACTTC.